The clone carrying this TCR beta chain was detected many times. TCRdb re-analysed the reads in MiXCR, keeping a single row per CDR3 protein. Among 200,000 to 250,000 distinct CDR3 sequences listed, approximately 7% were seen once. This sample is drawn from a study of T cell repertoires in cytomegalovirus infection. The CDR3 totals 12 residues. Looked up from germline, CDR1 is SGHVS and CDR2 is FNYEAQ. With 4 bases clipped from V and 5 bases from J, the junction kept 1 base outside the gene matches. The V and J genes are TRBV7-6 and TRBJ1-1; 7 positions match TRBD1. The sequence came from a human donor in good health (CMV status not recorded). Some clones in this sample may be carry-over from other donors' samples. The sample consisted of PBMCs. This CDR3 reads CASSSQGTEAFF. The DNA of the CDR3 is TGTGCCAGCAGCTCACAGGGGACTGAAGCTTTCTTT.